This T cell receptor beta chain was identified during a study of spatial heterogeneity in lung cancer. Study at large: The count of detected beta-chain sequences consistently exceeded that of alpha-chain sequences. An average of more than ten raw reads was observed per unique TCR and UMI combination.

The V gene's germline CDR1 is SGHRS and CDR2 YFSETQ. This CDR3 has 15 residues. V was shortened by 0 bases and J by 0 bases, with 10 bases between the two germline ends. This clonotype was seen many times. Time point reported: sample taken at primary tumor resection. Material for sequencing was whole RNA from tumor, nontumor lung or frozen PBMC, left unsorted. Samples came from roughly 72 TRACERx patients with untreated early-stage lung cancer. TCR cDNA molecules each had a unique molecular identifier. TCRdb ran MiXCR on the 5' RACE reads and lists one entry per CDR3 protein. Of about 29,000 distinct CDR3 sequences listed, around 9.2% are singletons.

The sequence derives from a female donor with early-stage non-small cell lung cancer. Here the sequenced sample was PBMCs, taken at surgery. The V call is TRBV5-1, the J call TRBJ2-7; no clear D gene. CDR3 in DNA: TGCGCCAGCAGCTTGGCGCCTCCGCCCTCCTACGAGCAGTACTTC. Amino acids: CASSLAPPPSYEQYF.